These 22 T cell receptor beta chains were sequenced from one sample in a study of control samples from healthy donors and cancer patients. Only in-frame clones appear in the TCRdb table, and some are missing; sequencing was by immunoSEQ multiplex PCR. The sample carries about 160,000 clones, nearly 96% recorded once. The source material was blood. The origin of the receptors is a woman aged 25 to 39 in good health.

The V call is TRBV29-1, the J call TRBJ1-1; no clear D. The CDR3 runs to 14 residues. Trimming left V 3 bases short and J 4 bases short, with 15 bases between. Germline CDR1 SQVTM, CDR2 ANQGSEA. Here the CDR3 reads CSVERARLTTEAFF. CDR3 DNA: TGCAGCGTTGAGCGGGCGCGGCTGACCACTGAAGCTTTCTTT.

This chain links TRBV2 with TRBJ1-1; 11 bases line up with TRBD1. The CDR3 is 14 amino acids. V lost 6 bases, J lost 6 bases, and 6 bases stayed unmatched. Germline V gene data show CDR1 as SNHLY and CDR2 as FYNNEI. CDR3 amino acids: CASRPGQGVAEAFF. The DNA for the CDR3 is TGTGCCAGCAGACCGGGACAGGGGGTGGCTGAAGCTTTCTTT. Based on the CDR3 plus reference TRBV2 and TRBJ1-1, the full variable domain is EPEVTQTPSHQVTQMGQEVILRCVPISNHLYFYWYRQILGQKVEFLVSFYNNEISEKSEIFDDQFSVERPDGSNFTLKIRSTKLEDSAMYFCASRPGQGVAEAFFGQGTRLTVV.

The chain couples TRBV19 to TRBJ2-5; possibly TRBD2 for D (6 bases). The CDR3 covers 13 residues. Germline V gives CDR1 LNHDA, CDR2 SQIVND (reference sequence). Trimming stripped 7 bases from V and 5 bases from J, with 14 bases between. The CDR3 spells CASNGGRRETQYF. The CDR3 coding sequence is TGTGCCAGTAACGGGGGTAGGAGGGAGACCCAGTACTTC.

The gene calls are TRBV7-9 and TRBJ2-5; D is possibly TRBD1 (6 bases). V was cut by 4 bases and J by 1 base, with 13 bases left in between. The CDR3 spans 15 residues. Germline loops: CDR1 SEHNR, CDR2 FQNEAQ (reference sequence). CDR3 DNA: TGTGCCAGCAGCTCCCTAGGACAGACCCAAGAGACCCAGTACTTC. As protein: CASSSLGQTQETQYF. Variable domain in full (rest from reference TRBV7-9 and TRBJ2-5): DTGVSQNPRHKITKRGQNVTFRCDPISEHNRLYWYRQTLGQGPEFLTYFQNEAQLEKSRLLSDRFSAERPKGSFSTLEIQRTEQGDSAMYLCASSSLGQTQETQYFGPGTRLLVL.

The CDR3 DNA is TGTGCCAGCATGGGCGGGAGTTCCTACGAGCAGTACTTC. It translates to CASMGGSSYEQYF. The gene calls are TRBV28 and TRBJ2-7; TRBD2 aligns across 7 bases. The ends lost 7 bases at V and 1 base at J; junction bases unmatched: 4. The CDR3 length is 13 residues. Germline V gives CDR1 MDHEN, CDR2 SYDVKM. The whole variable domain, remainder taken from reference TRBV28 and TRBJ2-7, is DVKVTQSSRYLVKRTGEKVFLECVQDMDHENMFWYRQDPGLGLRLIYFSYDVKMKEKGDIPEGYSVSREKKERFSLILESASTNQTSMYLCASMGGSSYEQYFGPGTRLTVT.

The CDR3 is CASSETTGLGTGELFF. The CDR3 nucleotides read TGCGCCAGCAGTGAGACTACAGGGTTGGGGACCGGGGAGCTGTTTTTT. The rearrangement joins TRBV10-1 to TRBJ2-2, with TRBD1 as a possible D gene (6 bases). V was cut by 2 bases and J by 5 bases, with 15 bases left in between. Germline CDR1 WNHNN, CDR2 SYGVQD (reference sequence). The CDR3 totals 16 residues.

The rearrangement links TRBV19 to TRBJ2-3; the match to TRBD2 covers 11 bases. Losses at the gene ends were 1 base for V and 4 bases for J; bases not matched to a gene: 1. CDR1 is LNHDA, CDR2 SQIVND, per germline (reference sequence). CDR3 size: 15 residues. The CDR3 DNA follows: TGTGCCAGTAGTATAGGACTAGCGGGGTCAGATACGCAGTATTTT. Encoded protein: CASSIGLAGSDTQYF. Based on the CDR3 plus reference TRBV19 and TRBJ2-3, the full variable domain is DGGITQSPKYLFRKEGQNVTLSCEQNLNHDAMYWYRQDPGQGLRLIYYSQIVNDFQKGDIAEGYSVSREKKESFPLTVTSAQKNPTAFYLCASSIGLAGSDTQYFGPGTRLTVL.

For the CDR3, the DNA is TGTGCCAGCAGTGAAGTGAGACAGGGCCCCAATTCACCCCTCCACTTT. Translated, it gives CASSEVRQGPNSPLHF. The V call is TRBV2, the J call TRBJ1-6, with 7 nucleotides matching TRBD1. Germline V CDR1 and CDR2: SNHLY, FYNNEI. Trimming took 1 base from V and 7 from J; bases not matched to a gene: 7. CDR3 length: 16 amino acids.

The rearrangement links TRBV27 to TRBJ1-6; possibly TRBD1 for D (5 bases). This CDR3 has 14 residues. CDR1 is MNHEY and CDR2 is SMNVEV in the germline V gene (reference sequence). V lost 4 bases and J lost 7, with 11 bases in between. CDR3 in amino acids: CASSSGRSNSPLHF. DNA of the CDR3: TGTGCCAGCAGTTCGGGACGGTCAAATTCACCCCTCCACTTT.

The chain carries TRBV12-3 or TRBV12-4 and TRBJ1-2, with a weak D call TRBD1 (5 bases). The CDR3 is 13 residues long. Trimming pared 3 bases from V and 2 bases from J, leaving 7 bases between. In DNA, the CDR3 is TGTGCCAGCAGTTTCGGGGACAACTATGGCTACACCTTC. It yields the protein CASSFGDNYGYTF.

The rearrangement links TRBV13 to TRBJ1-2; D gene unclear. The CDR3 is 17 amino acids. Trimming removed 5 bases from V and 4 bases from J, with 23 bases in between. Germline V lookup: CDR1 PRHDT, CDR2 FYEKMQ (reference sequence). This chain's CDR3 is CASSPTSLGWMSYGYTF. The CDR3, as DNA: TGTGCCAGCAGCCCTACCTCTTTGGGATGGATGTCCTATGGCTACACCTTC.

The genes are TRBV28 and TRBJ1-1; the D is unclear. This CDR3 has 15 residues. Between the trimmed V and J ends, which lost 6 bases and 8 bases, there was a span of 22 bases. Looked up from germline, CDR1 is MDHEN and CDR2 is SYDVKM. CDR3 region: CASSRLDGSRMEAFF. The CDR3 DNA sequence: TGTGCCAGCAGCCGTCTGGATGGTTCCCGCATGGAAGCTTTCTTT. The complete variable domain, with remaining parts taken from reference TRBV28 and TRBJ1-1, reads DVKVTQSSRYLVKRTGEKVFLECVQDMDHENMFWYRQDPGLGLRLIYFSYDVKMKEKGDIPEGYSVSREKKERFSLILESASTNQTSMYLCASSRLDGSRMEAFFGQGTRLTVV.

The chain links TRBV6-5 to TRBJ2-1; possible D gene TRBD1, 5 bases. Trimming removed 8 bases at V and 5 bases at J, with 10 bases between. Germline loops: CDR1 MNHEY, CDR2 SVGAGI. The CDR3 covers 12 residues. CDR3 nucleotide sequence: TGTGCCAGCGGCAGGGTCCACAATGAGCAGTTCTTC. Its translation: CASGRVHNEQFF.

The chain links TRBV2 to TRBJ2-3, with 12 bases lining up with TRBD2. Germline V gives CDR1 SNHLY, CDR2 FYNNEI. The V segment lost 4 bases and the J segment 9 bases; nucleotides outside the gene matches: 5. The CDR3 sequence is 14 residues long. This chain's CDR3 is CASSVLAGGLTQYF. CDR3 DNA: TGTGCCAGCAGTGTACTAGCGGGAGGCCTCACGCAGTATTTT.

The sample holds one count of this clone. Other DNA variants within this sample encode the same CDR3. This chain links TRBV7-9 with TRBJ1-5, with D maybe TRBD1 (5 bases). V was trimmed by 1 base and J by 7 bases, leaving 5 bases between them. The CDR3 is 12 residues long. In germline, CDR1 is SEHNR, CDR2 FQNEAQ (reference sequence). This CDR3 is CASSLGGQPQHF. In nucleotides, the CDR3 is TGTGCCAGCAGCTTAGGGGGCCAGCCCCAGCATTTT.

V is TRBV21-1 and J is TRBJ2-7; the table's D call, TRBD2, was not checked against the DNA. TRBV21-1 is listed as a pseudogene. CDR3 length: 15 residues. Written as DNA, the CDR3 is TGTGCCAGCAGCTACGGGACTAGCGGGGCAGGCGAGCAGTACTTC. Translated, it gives CASSYGTSGAGEQYF.

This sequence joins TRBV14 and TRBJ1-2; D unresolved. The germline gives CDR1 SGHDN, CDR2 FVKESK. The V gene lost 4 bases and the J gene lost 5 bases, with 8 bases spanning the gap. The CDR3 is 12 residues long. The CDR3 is CASSLGDYGYTF. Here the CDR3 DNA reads TGTGCCAGCAGCCTTGGAGATTATGGCTACACCTTC.

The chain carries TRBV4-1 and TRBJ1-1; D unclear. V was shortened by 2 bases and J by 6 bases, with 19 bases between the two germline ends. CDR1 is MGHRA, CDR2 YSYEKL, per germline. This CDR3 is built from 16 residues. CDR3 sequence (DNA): TGCGCCAGCAGCCAAACCGGGCCAACCCCATCCGCTGAAGCTTTCTTT. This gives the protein CASSQTGPTPSAEAFF.

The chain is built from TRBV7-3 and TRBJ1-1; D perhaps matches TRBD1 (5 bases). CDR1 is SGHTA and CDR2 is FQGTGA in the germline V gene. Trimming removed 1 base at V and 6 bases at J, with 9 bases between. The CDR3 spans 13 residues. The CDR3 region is CASSLMSGSEAFF. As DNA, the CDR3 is TGTGCCAGCAGCTTAATGTCAGGGTCTGAAGCTTTCTTT. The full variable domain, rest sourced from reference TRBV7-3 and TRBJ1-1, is GAGVSQTPSNKVTEKGKYVELRCDPISGHTALYWYRQSLGQGPEFLIYFQGTGAADDSGLPNDRFFAVRPEGSVSTLKIQRTERGDSAVYLCASSLMSGSEAFFGQGTRLTVV.

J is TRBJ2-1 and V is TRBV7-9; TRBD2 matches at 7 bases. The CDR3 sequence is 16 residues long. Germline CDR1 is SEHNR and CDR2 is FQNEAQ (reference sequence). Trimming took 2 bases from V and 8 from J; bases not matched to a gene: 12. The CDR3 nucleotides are TGTGCCAGCAGCTTAAGCGAAAGCGGGACCTGGGATGAGCAGTTCTTC. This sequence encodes CASSLSESGTWDEQFF. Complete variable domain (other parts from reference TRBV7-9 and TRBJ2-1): DTGVSQNPRHKITKRGQNVTFRCDPISEHNRLYWYRQTLGQGPEFLTYFQNEAQLEKSRLLSDRFSAERPKGSFSTLEIQRTEQGDSAMYLCASSLSESGTWDEQFFGPGTRLTVL.

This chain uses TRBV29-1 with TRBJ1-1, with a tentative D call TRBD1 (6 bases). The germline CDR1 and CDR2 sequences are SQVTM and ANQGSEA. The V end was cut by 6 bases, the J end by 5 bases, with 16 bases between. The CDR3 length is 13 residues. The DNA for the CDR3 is TGCAGCGTCCTACGGGGGGCTCAGACTGAAGCTTTCTTT. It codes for CSVLRGAQTEAFF.

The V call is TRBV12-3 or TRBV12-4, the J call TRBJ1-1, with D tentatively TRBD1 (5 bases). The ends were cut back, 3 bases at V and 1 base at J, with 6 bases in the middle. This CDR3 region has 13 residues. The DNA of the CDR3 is TGTGCCAGCAGTTTTCAGGGGAACACTGAAGCTTTCTTT. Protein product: CASSFQGNTEAFF.